Below are 28 T cell receptor beta chains sequenced from a single sample in a study of tumor-infiltrating lymphocytes in oesophageal squamous cell carcinoma. TCRdb redid the calling of the PCR reads with MiXCR, one entry per CDR3 protein. The sample lists over 10,000 distinct CDR3 sequences, 52% occurring once. The sequenced sample consisted of esophageal tumor tissue. These receptors originate from a female donor with esophageal squamous cell carcinoma.

Of note for this clonotype: A read error is likely, as this CDR3 ends without the conserved phenylalanine or tryptophan. The limits of the CDR3 on the DNA are not certain, so only TCRdb's listed CDR3 is given. The chain joins TRBV7-7 to TRBJ2-3; the D call TRBD2 from the table was never checked on the DNA. The CDR3 region is 15 residues in length, termini included. The germline V gene encodes CDR1 SSHAT and CDR2 FNYEAQ (reference sequence). CDR3 sequence: CASSLESNNEQFFGP.

To note about this clonotype: A much larger clone is a single base away; this may be a read error. The V call is TRBV7-3, the J call TRBJ2-1; D ambiguous. The J call is in doubt because the DNA end fits TRBJ2-7 better. This CDR3 has 15 residues. The germline V gene has CDR1 SGHTA and CDR2 FQGTGA. The CDR3 is CASSLTSQGYNEQYF. The DNA of the CDR3 is TGTGCCAGCAGCTTAACGTCTCAAGGCTACAATGAGCAGTACTTC.

This clonotype was counted ten times or more. The rearrangement uses TRBV6-1 and TRBJ1-5, with a weak D call TRBD1 (5 bases). This CDR3 contains 14 residues. Germline V CDR1 and CDR2: MNHNS, SASEGT. Trimming took 5 bases from V and 3 from J, leaving 11 bases between them. CDR3 nucleotide sequence: TGTGCCAGCAGTCGCGACAGATCCAATCAGCCCCAGCATTTT. Protein product: CASSRDRSNQPQHF.

This clonotype showed up just a few times. The V and J genes are TRBV9 and TRBJ2-7; 11 bases align to TRBD2. The CDR3 sequence is 17 residues long. Trimming cost V 4 bases and J 2 bases; bases outside gene matches: 11. The germline CDR1 and CDR2 sequences are SGDLS and YYNGEE. The CDR3 reads CASSPHAGTSGPYEQYF. The CDR3 DNA follows: TGTGCCAGCAGCCCACACGCCGGGACTAGCGGTCCCTACGAGCAGTACTTC. Based on the CDR3 plus reference TRBV9 and TRBJ2-7, the full variable domain is DSGVTQTPKHLITATGQRVTLRCSPRSGDLSVYWYQQSLDQGLQFLIQYYNGEERAKGNILERFSAQQFPDLHSELNLSSLELGDSALYFCASSPHAGTSGPYEQYFGPGTRLTVT.

For this clonotype: At one end, the junction sequence differs from germline, possibly due to a read error. The chain recombines TRBV7-6 with TRBJ2-1; possibly TRBD2 for D (5 bases). The CDR3 sequence is 16 residues long. Germline values: CDR1 SGHVS, CDR2 FNYEAQ. The DNA of the CDR3 is TGTGCTAGCAGCCGCGGACTCCGGAGCTCCTACAATGAGCAGTTCTTC. Encoded protein: CASSRGLRSSYNEQFF.

Relative to its sample, this clonotype is large (0.1 to 1%). The rearrangement uses TRBV11-2 and TRBJ1-1; D remains unclear. V gave up 0 bases and J gave up 1 base, with 12 bases separating them. CDR1 and CDR2 (germline): SGHAT, FQNNGV. This CDR3 region has 16 residues. The CDR3 region has the DNA TGTGCCAGCAGCTTAGAGAGTTACAGACGGAACACTGAAGCTTTCTTT. It translates to CASSLESYRRNTEAFF.

V usage is TRBV4-1 and J usage is TRBJ2-1; D unresolved. Gene TRBJ2-7 matches the end of the DNA better, so the J call may be wrong. This CDR3 region has 14 residues. The germline V gene has CDR1 MGHRA and CDR2 YSYEKL. The DNA for the CDR3 is TGCGCCAGCAGCCAAGAATTGAAACCCTACGAGCAGTACTTC. Protein sequence: CASSQELKPYEQYF.

This rearrangement joins TRBV28 to TRBJ1-4, with D unclear. The V and J ends lost 6 bases and 16 bases respectively, with 18 bases between them. This CDR3 has 12 amino acids. In germline, CDR1 is MDHEN, CDR2 SYDVKM. CDR3 nucleotide sequence: TGTGCCAGCAGGGCACCGGATGCTACGCAGTTTTTT. Encoded protein: CASRAPDATQFF.

The chain carries TRBV7-3 and TRBJ2-5; TRBD2 is a possible D gene (5 bases). Germline V CDR1 and CDR2: SGHTA, FQGTGA. V was pared by 2 bases and J by 4 bases, with 14 bases between. The CDR3 consists of 15 residues. The CDR3 reads CASSLAGLLGETQYF. CDR3 bases: TGTGCCAGCAGCTTAGCGGGCCTTCTTGGAGAGACCCAGTACTTC. The whole variable domain, filled in from reference TRBV7-3 and TRBJ2-5, reads GAGVSQTPSNKVTEKGKYVELRCDPISGHTALYWYRQSLGQGPEFLIYFQGTGAADDSGLPNDRFFAVRPEGSVSTLKIQRTERGDSAVYLCASSLAGLLGETQYFGPGTRLLVL.

This clonotype was recorded many times. This chain connects TRBV6-1 to TRBJ2-7; 8 positions agree with TRBD2. CDR1 and CDR2 (germline): MNHNS, SASEGT. Germline trimming cut 5 bases from V and 3 bases from J; bases unmatched to any gene: 15. The CDR3 runs 17 residues. CDR3 nucleotides: TGTGCCAGCAGTTTCTACACGGGACTAGTGGTTCGCTACGAGCAGTACTTC. Protein: CASSFYTGLVVRYEQYF.

J is TRBJ2-3 and V is TRBV6-1, with a possible D match to TRBD2 (6 bases). This CDR3 has 15 amino acids. The V gene lost 7 bases and the J gene lost 14 bases, with 28 bases spanning the gap. CDR1 is MNHNS and CDR2 is SASEGT in the germline V gene. The DNA for the CDR3 is TGTGCCAGCACTACCGGGAGAACGAACACCGGGGAGCTGTATTTT. This translates into CASTTGRTNTGELYF.

This clonotype turned up a few times. The chain combines TRBV6-1 with TRBJ2-5, with 9 nucleotides matching TRBD1. The end of the DNA aligns better with TRBJ2-7, so the J call may be wrong. Germline V gene lookup returns CDR1 MNHNS and CDR2 SASEGT. The CDR3 covers 14 residues. The chain's CDR3 is CASNTGTGSYEQYF. The DNA for the CDR3 is TGTGCCAGCAATACCGGGACAGGGTCCTACGAGCAGTACTTC.

Notes on this clonotype: A much larger clone differs by one base, so this may be a read error. The chain combines TRBV5-4 with TRBJ2-3, with 9 bases lining up with TRBD1. From germline, CDR1 is SGHNT and CDR2 YYREEE (reference sequence). The CDR3 is made up of 14 amino acids. With V trimmed by 4 bases and J by 14 bases, 14 bases remained unmatched. The CDR3 protein is CASSTGGANGELYF. In DNA form, the CDR3 reads TGTGCCAGCAGCACAGGGGGCGCGAACGGGGAGCTGTATTTT.

The chain's CDR3 is CASSITDRENTGELFF. DNA for the CDR3: TGTGCCAGCAGCATAACGGACAGAGAGAACACCGGGGAGCTGTTTTTT. V and J are TRBV7-2 and TRBJ2-2, with D possibly matching TRBD1 (6 bases). V dropped 5 bases and J dropped 1 base, with 14 bases sitting between them. Germline CDR1 reads SGHTA; CDR2 reads FQGNSA. The CDR3 consists of 16 residues.

This chain uses TRBV11-2 with TRBJ2-6; TRBD1 matches at 10 bases. The DNA end favors TRBJ2-7, so the J call may be wrong. The CDR3 has 15 residues. Germline V CDR1 and CDR2: SGHAT, FQNNGV. CDR3 bases: TGTGCCAGCAGCTTCTTGACAGGGGGCAGGAACGAGCAGTACTTC. Protein: CASSFLTGGRNEQYF.

J is TRBJ2-3 and V is TRBV5-4; D perhaps matches TRBD2 (6 bases). The end of the DNA fits TRBJ2-7 better, so the J call may be wrong. This CDR3 is 14 amino acids long. In germline, CDR1 is SGHNT, CDR2 YYREEE (reference sequence). CDR3 sequence (DNA): TGTGCCAGCAGCAGGGCGGGACTTAACTACGAGCAGTACTTC. As protein: CASSRAGLNYEQYF.

The chain uses TRBV7-2 and TRBJ2-5; TRBD2 might be the D (6 bases). The J call may be faulty, since TRBJ2-1 better matches the DNA end. This CDR3 is built from 15 residues. The V gene's germline CDR1 is SGHTA and CDR2 FQGNSA. CDR3 protein: CASSQGSSEYNEQFF. The DNA for the CDR3 is TGTGCCAGCAGCCAAGGGTCTAGCGAATACAATGAGCAGTTCTTC.

The CDR3 here is CASSLVAVEDTQYF. CDR3 DNA: TGTGCCAGCAGTTTAGTTGCGGTAGAAGATACGCAGTATTTT. V gene TRBV12-3 or TRBV12-4 combines with J gene TRBJ2-3; D unresolved. Trimming pared 1 base from V and 5 bases from J, leaving 10 bases between. The CDR3 has 14 amino acids.

This clonotype was observed many times. The rearrangement joins TRBV2 to TRBJ2-1; 7 bases are a match to TRBD2. With V trimmed by 4 bases and J by 9 bases, 6 bases remained unmatched. The CDR3 sequence is 13 residues long. Germline values: CDR1 SNHLY, CDR2 FYNNEI. In DNA, the CDR3 is TGTGCCAGCAGTGTTTGGCGGGAGAGTGAGCAGTTCTTC. Translated, it gives CASSVWRESEQFF.

The chain is built from TRBV20-1 and TRBJ2-2, with TRBD1 identical over 8 bases. CDR3 length equals 14 residues. V lost 5 bases, J lost 6 bases, and 8 bases stayed unmatched. The germline V gene has CDR1 DFQATT and CDR2 SNEGSKA (reference sequence). CDR3 in DNA: TGCAGTGCTCCAGACAGGGGAAAGGCCGGGGAGCTGTTTTTT. This encodes CSAPDRGKAGELFF.

The chain links TRBV7-2 to TRBJ1-2; no clear D. Trimming removed 4 bases from V and 7 bases from J, with 16 bases in between. The CDR3 is 14 amino acids. Germline V gene data show CDR1 as SGHTA and CDR2 as FQGNSA. The CDR3 sequence is CASSSQSGRSGYTF. The CDR3 DNA is TGTGCCAGCAGCTCTCAAAGCGGGAGGAGTGGCTACACCTTC.

Regarding this clonotype: Likely a read error: the CDR3 ends without its conserved phenylalanine or tryptophan. The DNA is left out, because the CDR3 cannot be placed on it with certainty; the CDR3 is given as TCRdb lists it. This chain uses TRBV11-3 with TRBJ2-6; whether TRBD1, the table's D call, matches the DNA was not checked. The CDR3 adds up to 17 amino acids, both ends counted. CDR1 SGHNT and CDR2 YENEEA come from the germline V gene. Here the CDR3 reads CASSLGGQVQETQYFGA.

A few counts support this clonotype. One end of the junction varies from germline; a read error may be responsible. The rearrangement links TRBV7-6 to TRBJ2-1, with a weak D call TRBD2 (6 bases). Per the germline V gene, CDR1 is SGHVS and CDR2 is FNYEAQ. This CDR3 spans 13 amino acids. The CDR3 loop is CASSPTSYDEQFF. For the CDR3, the DNA is TGTGCCAGCAGTCCCACTAGCTACGATGAGCAGTTCTTC. Together with reference TRBV7-6 and TRBJ2-1, the CDR3 gives the full variable domain: GAGVSQSPRYKVTKRGQDVALRCDPISGHVSLYWYRQALGQGPEFLTYFNYEAQQDKSGLPNDRFSAERPEGSISTLTIQRTEQRDSAMYRCASSPTSYDEQFFGPGTRLTVL.

This clonotype was observed a handful of times. The chain links TRBV11-2 to TRBJ2-5, with TRBD2 matching 13 bases. Germline V gene sequence: CDR1 SGHAT, CDR2 FQNNGV. This CDR3 has 16 amino acids. After removal of 8 bases from V and 4 bases from J, the junction contained 10 bases not matched to a gene. CDR3 sequence reads: CASSHGTSGVGETQYF. The CDR3 DNA is TGTGCCAGCTCACATGGGACTAGCGGGGTGGGAGAGACCCAGTACTTC.

The gene calls are TRBV5-4 and TRBJ2-5, with 9 positions matching TRBD2. Germline values: CDR1 SGHNT, CDR2 YYREEE (reference sequence). This CDR3 is 15 amino acids long. V lost 6 bases to trimming and J lost 5 bases; unmatched junction nucleotides: 11. The CDR3 nucleotides are TGTGCCAGCACCCTCTGGCGGGGGGGCGGGGAGACCCAGTACTTC. The encoded protein is CASTLWRGGGETQYF.

Comments on this clonotype: A much larger clone lies a single base off, so this may be a read error. The chain carries TRBV5-1 and TRBJ2-3; the D gene could be TRBD1 or TRBD2 (5 bases each). The CDR3 consists of 14 residues. V dropped 6 bases and J dropped 14 bases, with 25 bases sitting between them. Germline CDR1 is SGHRS and CDR2 is YFSETQ. CDR3 amino acids: CASTQGAGTGELYF. In DNA form, the CDR3 reads TGCGCCAGCACCCAAGGGGCGGGCACCGGGGAGCTGTATTTT.

The chain carries TRBV10-3 and TRBJ2-1; 8 bases fit TRBD2. The CDR3 extends over 15 amino acids. V shed 6 bases and J 2 bases; nucleotides not matched to a gene: 6. Germline-derived CDR1 and CDR2 are ENHRY and SYGVKD. The CDR3 sequence is CAIRIDSGAYNEQFF. Here the CDR3 DNA reads TGTGCCATCAGAATCGATAGCGGGGCCTACAATGAGCAGTTCTTC.

This clonotype was counted once. This CDR3 is missing its conserved last phenylalanine or tryptophan, likely due to a read error. The DNA is omitted, as the CDR3 cannot be located on it reliably, and the CDR3 follows TCRdb's listing. The V gene is TRBV5-4, the J gene TRBJ2-1; the table's D call, TRBD2, has no DNA check behind it. Inclusive of both ends, the CDR3 amounts to 9 amino acids. Germline CDR1 is SGHNT and CDR2 is YYREEE (reference sequence). CDR3 sequence: CASSRKREG.